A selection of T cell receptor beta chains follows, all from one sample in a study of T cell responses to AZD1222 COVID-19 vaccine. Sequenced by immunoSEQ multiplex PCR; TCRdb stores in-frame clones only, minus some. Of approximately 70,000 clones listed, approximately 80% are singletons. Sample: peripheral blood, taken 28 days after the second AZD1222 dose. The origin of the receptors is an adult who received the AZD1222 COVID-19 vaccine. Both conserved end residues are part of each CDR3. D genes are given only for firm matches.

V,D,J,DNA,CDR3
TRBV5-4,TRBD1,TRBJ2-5,TGTGCCAGCAGCTTGGGGAGGGACAGGGGGCAAGAGACCCAGTACTTC,CASSLGRDRGQETQYF
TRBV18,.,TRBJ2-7,TGTGCCAGCTCATCTCTGAGCGCTTTGGACGAGCAGTACTTC,CASSSLSALDEQYF
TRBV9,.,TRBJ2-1,TGTGCCAGCAGTGGTGAACAGCAACCTAAACCCTACAATGAGCAGTTCTTC,CASSGEQQPKPYNEQFF
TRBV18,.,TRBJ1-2,TGTGCCAGCTCACCGGAGTCTCCGGGGGCGGGGTATGGCTACACCTTC,CASSPESPGAGYGYTF
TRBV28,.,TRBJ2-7,TGTGCCAGTGGGGGGCCACCCTCCTACGAGCAGTACTTC,CASGGPPSYEQYF
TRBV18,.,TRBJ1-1,TGTGCCAGCTCACAGAGGGGAACTGAAGCTTTCTTT,CASSQRGTEAFF
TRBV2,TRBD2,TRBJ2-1,TGTGCCAGCAGGGGAGGGGCAGGCGGTGAGCAGTTCTTC,CASRGGAGGEQFF
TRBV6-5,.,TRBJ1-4,TGTGCCAGCAGGCCTGGGGGTCCGAAAGAAAAACTGTTTTTT,CASRPGGPKEKLFF
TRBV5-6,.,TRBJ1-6,TGTGCCAGCAGCTCGCCGGGACTGCTGAATTCACCCCTCCACTTT,CASSSPGLLNSPLHF
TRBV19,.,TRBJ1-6,TGTGCCAGTAGTATAGACGGACGGGGCTCCTATAATTCACCCCTCCACTTT,CASSIDGRGSYNSPLHF
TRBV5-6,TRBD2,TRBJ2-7,TGTGCCAGCAGCTTGGTAGCGGGGGGCTACGAGCAGTACTTC,CASSLVAGGYEQYF